This T cell receptor (beta chain) originates from a study of cytomegalovirus exposure and HLA in healthy donors (dated by TCRdb to 2017 to 2019). Study-level background: In an earlier analysis of several hundred of the donors, about 270 Gb of sequence data and about 110 million unique TCR beta sequences from about 180 million T cells were reported. Roughly 300 gigabases of sequencing data and roughly 80 million unique TCR sequences made up an early release that covered about 640 HLA-typed donors. Of the roughly 400 genotyped donors, roughly 80% fell in the genetic ancestry cluster associated with self-reported Caucasian donors. The study was designed to test whether signatures of past pathogen exposure could be identified by cataloging public T cell receptors. The study profiled the T cell repertoires of about 720 subjects by immunosequencing and related them to cytomegalovirus serostatus. A separate validation cohort of 100 to 150 different subjects was used in addition to the roughly 620-subject first cohort. High-throughput TCR immunosequencing, statistical association of individual TCRs with disease status, and machine learning were combined to predict cytomegalovirus infection status. In a later analysis, previously published TCR beta repertoires from 550 to 750 donors were re-analyzed and high-resolution HLA genotyping was added so that TCR occurrence patterns could be studied. Rather than drawing on any new phenotypic data, the later analysis identified candidate immune exposures from TCR beta sequences and the way those sequences occurred across donors. An earlier analysis of several hundred of the donors applied high-throughput TCR beta sequencing to assess whether each TCR beta V gene segment acted as functional or pseudogenic. Donor age, sex, ethnicity and CMV serostatus were compiled alongside the repertoire data. A later genetic analysis took genome-wide SNP genotypes for about 55% of the roughly 670 donors and used that subset as a discovery cohort. Every repertoire in the discovery cohort had been generated on one and the same sequencing platform. Class I and class II HLA loci were covered by the typing at four-digit resolution. The number of typed donors differed by locus: about 629-630 for A, B, C, DRB1 and DQB1; 500 to 550 for DQA1; approximately 600 for DPA1; and 400 to 480 for DPB1. Because of strong linkage in the cohort, four or five DR-DQ haplotypes were treated as single units for association and clustering. Among 350 to 400 genotyped donors of the cohort, an average of 235,054 unique TCR beta nucleotide sequences were sequenced per donor, roughly 18% of them non-productive. The paper as a whole reports these results and caveats: In an earlier analysis of approximately 590 of the donors, most TCR beta V segments appeared in productive rearrangements about 90% or about 30% of the time, broadly matching IMGT annotations. An association between a missense DCLRE1C variant and V-gene and J-gene trimming of TCR beta chains was found in a later genetic analysis and replicated in an independent cohort. According to a later analysis, TCR association rates differed among HLA loci, with DRB1 alleles showing the most associated TCRs and HLA-C alleles showing the fewest. A cluster of highly shared sequence variants was judged likely to be a technical artifact of the sequencing pipeline. Because counts were too low, roughly 16 rarely observed V segments, including chromosome 9 orphons, were excluded from the earlier analysis of about 500 of the donors. According to a later analysis, parvovirus B19, influenza, CMV and Epstein-Barr virus appeared linked to several top co-occurrence clusters. In this cohort, only TCR beta chains were sequenced, and detectable features were limited by the absence of alpha or paired-chain data. When HLA alleles, especially DR and DQ, strongly co-occurred, TCR associations were difficult to assign to individual alleles. CMV serostatus was the only immune exposure information available for the cohort. In a later analysis, around 15,000 TCR beta sequences were associated with specific HLA alleles at a false discovery rate of 0.05. A further reported finding was that TCR beta sequences accurately predicted the HLA-A and HLA-B alleles for most subjects in the first cohort. A total of fewer than 200 TCR beta chains were listed by the study as associated with cytomegalovirus. A later genetic analysis reported fewer N-insertions in productive TCRs among donors in an Asian-associated ancestry cluster than the roughly 700-donor mean. Most TCR sequences were seen in very few donors, while some public TCRs were found in many individuals. The authors suggested that the approach could potentially be generalized to other disease states and immunological phenotypes. Presence/absence analyses assumed roughly uniform sequencing depth across donors, an assumption that may not hold. In vitro tests confirmed that three of the cytomegalovirus-associated TCR beta chains recognize cytomegalovirus antigens. Correlated functional status among segregating V segments might reflect linkage disequilibrium, but an unknown experimental factor could not be ruled out. Some IMGT-functional V segments, including TRBV6-2 and TRBV6-3, could not be told apart with the 87-base-pair reads, so those segments were excluded. Cytomegalovirus status was reported to be diagnosed by the classifier with high specificity and sensitivity in both the original and validation cohorts. A later analysis found that HLA-associated TCR beta chains were more clonally expanded and had lower generation probabilities than equally common non-associated chains. Because some donors lacked HLA typing at each locus, the association tests relied only on the typed subset. Most CMV-associated TCR beta chains appeared to be HLA-restricted in a later analysis, and the HLA associations seemed to be driven largely by CMV exposure.

Library preparation was by the immunoSEQ multiplex PCR assay. For the multiplex PCR, a mixture combining 60 forward primers for TCR Vbeta segments and 13 reverse primers for TCR Jbeta segments was used. The CDR3 region of rearranged TCR beta genes was amplified from genomic DNA with a multiplex PCR assay. Amplified TCR beta libraries were sequenced as 87-base-pair reads on the Illumina HiSeq System. As for how the authors treated the data: In a later analysis, about 80 million unique TCR beta chains were counted across the 666 repertoires, and roughly 10 million of these chains were shared by at least two donors. A nearest-neighbor algorithm error-corrected the raw reads and collapsed the reads into unique sequences, merging closely related sequences to remove PCR and sequencing errors. V, D and J gene segments were assigned by aligning CDR3 sequences to IMGT reference sequences. Each retained sequence needed at least a six-nucleotide match to both a V gene segment and a J gene segment. Rearrangements were called productive when the CDR3 lacked stop codons and stayed in frame with V and J; all others were non-productive. CDR3 was defined according to IMGT convention as the region running from the second conserved V-encoded cysteine to the conserved J-encoded phenylalanine. The earlier analysis of more than 450 of the donors excluded sequences that lacked an unambiguous match to a single V gene segment. An earlier analysis of under 750 of the donors called V segments functional above 56.7% productive rearrangements and segregating when the between-donor standard deviation exceeded 5%. A statistical classification framework was built for diagnosing cytomegalovirus status from the catalog of TCR beta chain sequences. V and J gene assignment, in a later analysis, came from comparing TCR nucleotide sequences with IMGT/GENE-DB human TR gene sequences. A later analysis assigned CDR3 sequences and most-parsimonious VDJ recombination scenarios with the TCRdist pipeline. A later analysis defined each TCR beta chain by its CDR3 amino acid sequence plus V-gene family, and excluded reads lacking a unique V-gene family. To address suspected cross-contamination and a sequencing artifact, a later analysis removed a few hundred highly shared, low-generation-probability nucleotide sequences. For each public chain, a later analysis derived a clonal expansion index from normalized ranks of inferred template counts within each repertoire. A later analysis computed generation probabilities with a VDJ recombination model fitted to out-of-frame rearrangements, and checked the results against IGoR. A later analysis scored TCR-TCR, TCR-HLA and TCR-CMV co-occurrence with hypergeometric tests, applying a repertoire-size bias correction to TCR pairs. A later analysis estimated false discovery rates by permuting HLA or CMV assignments 20 times. In a later analysis, co-occurring TCRs were grouped using DBSCAN, and TCRdist sequence similarity was added for clustering within HLA-allele-positive subsets. For co-occurrence clustering, repertoires with fewer than 30,000 or more than 120,000 public chains were excluded, along with about five repertoires with anomalous nucleotide sharing. In TCRdb, the immuneACCESS table is reduced to in-frame sequences with V and J assigned. These tables do not hold every clone; where another copy was compared, an unresolved V gene accounts for under half, and the others remain unexplained. Clone size and V and J calls were adopted from that table, with D and trimming inferred from the DNA. For this sample there are some 140,000 clones; around 79% appear just once. The ten largest make up about 7% of the sample.

V loses 1 base at its end and J loses 4 bases; junction bases beyond the gene matches: 7. CDR1 and CDR2, per the germline V gene, are SNHLY and FYNNEI. From the cysteine through the phenylalanine, the CDR3 covers 16 amino acids. Only the CDR3 portion is preserved as DNA: 48 bases, with reading frame beginning at the first base. Worth noting for this clone: Its antigen has not been determined. It has no much larger one-base neighbor in the sample; base qualities were not kept.

The cohort comprised some 700 healthy bone marrow donors. At the time of sampling, all cohort members were nominally healthy, though unrecorded immune exposures were likely present. The donor was CMV seropositive and was included in the group of approximately 300 seropositive cohort members. A peripheral blood sample was provided by each donor, and peripheral blood mononuclear cells were used for TCR beta sequencing. The Qiagen DNeasy Blood Extraction Kit was used to extract genomic DNA from the blood cell samples. The rearranged chain carries TRBV2 and TRBJ2-7, and 10 junction bases match TRBD1. The specimen sequenced was PBMCs. The sequence was obtained from a man in his forties in good health and CMV-seropositive. The CDR3 amino acid sequence is: CASSEEGTGEFYEQYF. The nucleotides are TGTGCCAGCAGTGAAGAAGGGACAGGGGAATTTTACGAGCAGTACTTC.